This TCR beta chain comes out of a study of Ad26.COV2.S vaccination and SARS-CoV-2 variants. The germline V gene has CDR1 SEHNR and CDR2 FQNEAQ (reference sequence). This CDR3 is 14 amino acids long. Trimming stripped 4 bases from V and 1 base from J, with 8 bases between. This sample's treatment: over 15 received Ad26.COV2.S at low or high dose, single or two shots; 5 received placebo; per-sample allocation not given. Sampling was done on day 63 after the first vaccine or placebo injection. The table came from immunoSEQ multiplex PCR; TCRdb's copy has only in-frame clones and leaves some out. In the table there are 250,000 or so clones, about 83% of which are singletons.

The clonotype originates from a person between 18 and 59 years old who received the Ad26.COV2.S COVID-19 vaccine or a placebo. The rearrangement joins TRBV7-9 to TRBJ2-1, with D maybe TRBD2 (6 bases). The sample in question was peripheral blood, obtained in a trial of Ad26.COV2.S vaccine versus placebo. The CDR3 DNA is TGTGCCAGCAGCTGGGCGGGGTCCTACAATGAGCAGTTCTTC. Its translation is CASSWAGSYNEQFF.